This TCR beta chain was sequenced for a study of shared clonotypes between healthy human individuals. As regards this clone: What it binds is not known.

When replicate PCRs were run on sorted subsets, they used roughly 0.2 ug DNA, tens of thousands of T cell genomes. Measured with immunoSEQ multiplex PCR; TCRdb has only the in-frame clones, and not every one. The repertoire holds roughly 2.2 million clones, with 92% as singletons. Study observations and caveats: Represented diversity (both genetic and exposure-history) was limited by the small number of donors. Non-shared clonotypes had lower generation probabilities than clonotypes shared by all four sorted-subset donors. Naive CD4 clonotypes overlapped across a handful of donors at about 5.2%.

From germline, CDR1 is SEHNR and CDR2 FQNEAQ (reference sequence). V was clipped by 8 bases and J by 3 bases; unmatched bases: 18. The CDR3 loop spans 18 amino acids. This clonotype originated in a man aged 18 to 29 in good health. Some clones in this sample may be carry-over from other donors' samples. What was sequenced was naive CD4+ T cells from PBMCs. Subset specified: CD45RA+ positively selected. The chain is built from TRBV7-9 and TRBJ2-5, with 10 bases matching TRBD2. For the CDR3, the DNA is TGTGCCAGCCGACCTAGCGGGAGTCTTAAGTGGGGCAAAGAGACCCAGTACTTC. Residues: CASRPSGSLKWGKETQYF. The full variable domain, completed using reference TRBV7-9 and TRBJ2-5, is DTGVSQNPRHKITKRGQNVTFRCDPISEHNRLYWYRQTLGQGPEFLTYFQNEAQLEKSRLLSDRFSAERPKGSFSTLEIQRTEQGDSAMYLCASRPSGSLKWGKETQYFGPGTRLLVL.